Shown below are 32 T cell receptor beta chains from a single sample sequenced in a study of T cells in Graves' hyperthyroidism and ophthalmopathy (dated by TCRdb to the late 2010s). Library generation was performed with multiplex PCR. TCRdb names Illumina HiSeq 2000 as the instrument used. Amplification of TCR beta CDR3 regions was carried out from RNA transcripts. The first round of RT-PCR for the TCR CDR3 was performed with the HTBI primer set and the Qiagen OneStep RT-PCR kit. The raw public reads went through TCRdb reprocessing: fastp at Q25, MiXCR clone calling, in-frame beta chains kept. Identical CDR3 proteins give one entry, which carries the most common genes and DNA. The table for this sample lists under 300,000 distinct CDR3 sequences; 22% of them were counted only once. Together, the top ten hold about 60% of the sample. Sample: blood. Receptors were obtained from a man younger than 45 with Graves' ophthalmopathy.

This clonotype occurred many times. The chain couples TRBV2 to TRBJ2-3, with D possibly matching TRBD2 (5 bases). Germline lookup yields CDR1 SNHLY and CDR2 FYNNEI. The V end lost 4 bases, the J end lost 4 bases, and 15 bases lay between the germline ends. The CDR3 extends over 15 amino acids. In DNA, the CDR3 is TGTGCCAGCAGTGGCGGGCTAGGTGGGGCAGATACGCAGTATTTT. It yields the protein CASSGGLGGADTQYF. Using reference TRBV2 and TRBJ2-3 for the parts outside the CDR3, the full variable domain is EPEVTQTPSHQVTQMGQEVILRCVPISNHLYFYWYRQILGQKVEFLVSFYNNEISEKSEIFDDQFSVERPDGSNFTLKIRSTKLEDSAMYFCASSGGLGGADTQYFGPGTRLTVL.

The chain links TRBV28 to TRBJ2-7; the match to TRBD2 covers 7 bases. Germline CDR1 reads MDHEN; CDR2 reads SYDVKM. Losses at the gene ends were 5 bases for V and 6 bases for J; bases not matched to a gene: 10. The CDR3 runs to 14 residues. In DNA, the CDR3 is TGTGCCAGCAGTCTCCCAGCGGGGAACTTCGAGCAGTACTTC. It encodes CASSLPAGNFEQYF.

V gene TRBV15 combines with J gene TRBJ1-6; D gene ambiguous. The germline V gene has CDR1 LNHNV and CDR2 YYDKDF (reference sequence). The CDR3 is made up of 13 amino acids. The V end lost 3 bases, the J end lost 13 bases, and 13 bases lay between the germline ends. CDR3 in DNA: TGTGCCACCAGCAGGGATAACAGTGCCCCCCTCCACTTT. It translates to CATSRDNSAPLHF.

Ten or more counts support this clonotype. The chain combines TRBV5-1 with TRBJ2-7; D not resolved. The length of the CDR3 is 14 residues. Germline CDR1 is SGHRS and CDR2 is YFSETQ. V lost 4 bases and J lost 1, with 12 bases in between. The CDR3 coding sequence is TGCGCCAGCAGCCTACAAATAATGTCCTACGAGCAGTACTTC. Residues: CASSLQIMSYEQYF.

The chain couples TRBV7-2 to TRBJ1-2; TRBD1 is a possible D gene (5 bases). V was clipped by 9 bases and J by 3 bases, with 17 bases between them. The V gene's germline CDR1 is SGHTA and CDR2 FQGNSA. This CDR3 contains 14 residues. The DNA of the CDR3 is TGTGCCAGTAGTATTAGGGGCGCGGACTATGGCTACACCTTC. Its translation is CASSIRGADYGYTF. Drawing the rest from reference TRBV7-2 and TRBJ1-2, the complete variable domain is GAGVSQSPSNKVTEKGKDVELRCDPISGHTALYWYRQSLGQGLEFLIYFQGNSAPDKSGLPSDRFSAERTGGSVSTLTIQRTQQEDSAVYLCASSIRGADYGYTFGSGTRLTVV.

The chain is built from TRBV6-1 and TRBJ2-1; 8 nucleotides match TRBD2. Germline V lookup: CDR1 MNHNS, CDR2 SASEGT. V was pared by 5 bases and J by 9 bases, with 12 bases of the junction left unmatched. The CDR3 is made up of 15 amino acids. The CDR3 is CASSSSGRRGGEQFF. CDR3 in DNA: TGTGCCAGCAGTTCGAGCGGGAGACGGGGCGGTGAGCAGTTCTTC.

This clonotype was seen just once. The chain joins TRBV15 to TRBJ1-4, with D possibly TRBD1 on 5 matching bases. V was trimmed by 1 base and J by 5 bases, leaving 11 bases between them. The germline CDR1 and CDR2 sequences are LNHNV and YYDKDF (reference sequence). The CDR3 runs to 15 residues. CDR3 protein: CATSRGDSENEKLFF. CDR3 bases: TGTGCCACCAGCAGAGGTGACAGCGAGAATGAAAAACTGTTTTTT.

The chain carries TRBV20-1 and TRBJ2-3; TRBD2 is a possible D gene (6 bases). CDR3 length: 14 amino acids. Looked up from germline, CDR1 is DFQATT and CDR2 is SNEGSKA (reference sequence). V was pared by 5 bases and J by 0 bases, with 12 bases between. The CDR3 DNA follows: TGCAGTGCTGGGATAGCGGAAAGCACAGATACGCAGTATTTT. Translation: CSAGIAESTDTQYF.

This clonotype was counted ten times or more. This chain links TRBV28 with TRBJ2-5; 7 bases map to TRBD2. The CDR3 runs to 13 residues. Per the germline V gene, CDR1 is MDHEN and CDR2 is SYDVKM. The V gene end was trimmed by 3 bases and the J gene end by 2 bases; junction bases not matched to a gene: 0. This CDR3 is CASSLGGQETQYF. The CDR3 bases are TGTGCCAGCAGTTTGGGGGGGCAAGAGACCCAGTACTTC.

This chain connects TRBV6-1 to TRBJ2-1; 8 bases agree with TRBD2. This CDR3 has 13 amino acids. Germline loops: CDR1 MNHNS, CDR2 SASEGT. V trimming: 7 bases; J trimming: 6 bases; junction bases outside the gene matches: 5. CDR3 in DNA: TGTGCCAGCACCGTCGGGGGGGTCAATGAGCAGTTCTTC. It is translated as CASTVGGVNEQFF.

This clonotype was counted between two and nine times. V usage is TRBV2 and J usage is TRBJ2-1, with D possibly TRBD2 on 6 matching bases. This CDR3 contains 15 residues. Germline V gene data show CDR1 as SNHLY and CDR2 as FYNNEI. The V end lost 4 bases, the J end lost 0 bases, and 10 bases lay between the germline ends. The CDR3 spells CASSGDGSSYNEQFF. The CDR3 nucleotides are TGTGCCAGCAGTGGTGACGGGAGCTCCTACAATGAGCAGTTCTTC.

In this sample, this clonotype turned up a few times. The chain couples TRBV9 to TRBJ2-6; D might be TRBD2 (5 bases). Per the germline V gene, CDR1 is SGDLS and CDR2 is YYNGEE. Trimming removed 1 base from V and 4 bases from J, with 9 bases in between. The CDR3 totals 15 residues. DNA for the CDR3: TGTGCCAGCAGCGTATCCGGGAACGGGGCCAACGTCCTGACTTTC. It codes for CASSVSGNGANVLTF.

This clonotype occurred a few times. The V gene is TRBV18, the J gene TRBJ2-7; weak D call: TRBD2 (6 bases). This CDR3 spans 15 amino acids. Trimming cost V 3 bases and J 3 bases, with 15 bases left between them. Germline V CDR1 and CDR2: KGHSH, LQKENI. CDR3 sequence reads: CASSPSRGVSYEQYF. CDR3 nucleotide sequence: TGTGCCAGCTCACCCTCGCGGGGAGTTAGCTACGAGCAGTACTTC.

The rearrangement links TRBV7-2 to TRBJ1-1, with D perhaps TRBD1 (5 bases). V lost 3 bases, J lost 4 bases, and 15 bases lay in between. This CDR3 has 15 amino acids. Germline lookup yields CDR1 SGHTA and CDR2 FQGNSA. CDR3 coding DNA: TGTGCCAGCAGCTTGGTAGGGGTGGGCGGCACTGAAGCTTTCTTT. Translation: CASSLVGVGGTEAFF.

In its sample, this clonotype was seen a few times. This rearrangement joins TRBV5-6 to TRBJ2-1, with 10 bases identical to TRBD2. Germline loops: CDR1 SGHDT, CDR2 YYEEEE. The CDR3 is made up of 18 amino acids. Losses at the gene ends were 4 bases for V and 4 bases for J; bases not matched to a gene: 14. The CDR3 nucleotides are TGTGCCAGCAGCCCTACCCTAGCGGGAGATCGCGGATACAATGAGCAGTTCTTC. Encoded protein: CASSPTLAGDRGYNEQFF. The whole variable domain, remainder taken from reference TRBV5-6 and TRBJ2-1, is DAGVTQSPTHLIKTRGQQVTLRCSPKSGHDTVSWYQQALGQGPQFIFQYYEEEERQRGNFPDRFSGHQFPNYSSELNVNALLLGDSALYLCASSPTLAGDRGYNEQFFGPGTRLTVL.

This clonotype was counted a few times. The chain carries TRBV20-1 and TRBJ2-6, with D hard to call. The CDR3 sequence is 14 residues long. Trimming took 1 base from V and 2 from J, leaving 6 bases between them. The germline V gene encodes CDR1 DFQATT and CDR2 SNEGSKA (reference sequence). CDR3 sequence reads: CSARVFPGANVLTF. CDR3 sequence (DNA): TGCAGTGCTAGAGTTTTCCCTGGGGCCAACGTCCTGACTTTC.

This clonotype occurred a few times. This sequence joins TRBV19 and TRBJ1-5; possibly TRBD1 for D (6 bases). Germline CDR1 is LNHDA and CDR2 is SQIVND (reference sequence). CDR3 length equals 14 residues. Trimming stripped 5 bases from V and 4 bases from J, with 12 bases between. CDR3 in DNA: TGTGCCAGTAGTTACAGGGAAATGAATCAGCCCCAGCATTTT. This gives the protein CASSYREMNQPQHF.

J is TRBJ2-7 and V is TRBV18; 7 nucleotides align to TRBD1. The CDR3 is 13 residues long. The V and J ends lost 2 bases and 6 bases, in that order; junction bases with no gene match: 4. Germline V gene sequence: CDR1 KGHSH, CDR2 LQKENI. The CDR3 spells CASSPVQGSEQYF. CDR3 DNA: TGTGCCAGCTCACCAGTACAGGGGAGCGAGCAGTACTTC.

The V gene is TRBV6-2 or TRBV6-3, the J gene TRBJ2-1; D might be TRBD1 (6 bases). V shed 6 bases and J shed 7 bases, with 10 bases lying between them. The CDR3 loop spans 12 amino acids. The germline CDR1 and CDR2 sequences are MNHEY and SVGEGT. The CDR3 loop is CASSDTGNEQFF. The DNA of the CDR3 is TGTGCCAGCAGCGACACAGGGAATGAGCAGTTCTTC.

This clonotype was counted a few times. The chain uses TRBV20-1 and TRBJ2-3; D not certain. Germline V lookup: CDR1 DFQATT, CDR2 SNEGSKA (reference sequence). There are 13 residues in the CDR3. With 6 bases removed from V and 4 bases from J, the gap between germline ends came to 14 bases. CDR3: CSATWTTPDTQYF. In DNA, the CDR3 is TGCAGTGCCACGTGGACCACTCCAGATACGCAGTATTTT.

This clonotype was seen many times. This chain's CDR3 is CSAEVAGSSEQYF. CDR3 sequence (DNA): TGCAGTGCCGAAGTAGCGGGATCGAGCGAGCAGTACTTC. The chain is built from TRBV20-1 and TRBJ2-7, with TRBD2 matching over 8 bases. There are 13 residues in the CDR3. Germline values: CDR1 DFQATT, CDR2 SNEGSKA (reference sequence). Germline trimming cut 6 bases from V and 6 bases from J; bases unmatched to any gene: 10.

There are a few counts of this clonotype. The rearrangement uses TRBV5-1 and TRBJ2-7; no clear D. The CDR3 covers 12 residues. V gave up 4 bases and J gave up 3 bases, with 8 bases separating them. CDR1 and CDR2 (germline): SGHRS, YFSETQ. CDR3 in amino acids: CASSQNSYEQYF. CDR3 sequence (DNA): TGCGCCAGCAGCCAGAACAGCTACGAGCAGTACTTC.

The V and J genes are TRBV19 and TRBJ2-6, with D unresolved. The CDR3 has 15 residues. Germline lookup yields CDR1 LNHDA and CDR2 SQIVND (reference sequence). V lost 2 bases and J 1 base, leaving 6 bases between the germline ends. CDR3 bases: TGTGCCAGTAGTATATATGGATCTGGGGCCAACGTCCTGACTTTC. As protein: CASSIYGSGANVLTF.

This clonotype has a handful of counts. The rearrangement links TRBV6-2 or TRBV6-3 to TRBJ2-1, with TRBD2 matching over 13 bases. Germline CDR1 reads MNHEY; CDR2 reads SVGEGT. This CDR3 is 14 amino acids long. The V gene end was trimmed by 6 bases and the J gene end by 11 bases; junction bases not matched to a gene: 7. In DNA form, the CDR3 reads TGTGCCAGCAGAACTAGCGGGAGGGGGAATAAGCAGTTCTTC. It specifies CASRTSGRGNKQFF.

The gene calls are TRBV12-3 or TRBV12-4 and TRBJ2-2, with D unresolved. The CDR3 extends over 14 amino acids. Trimming shortened V by 1 base and J by 1 base, and 4 bases separated the two germline ends. The CDR3: CASSLVRNTGELFF. The CDR3 nucleotides are TGTGCCAGCAGTTTAGTGAGGAACACCGGGGAGCTGTTTTTT.

This clonotype was found a few times. This chain joins TRBV10-2 and TRBJ1-1; D is undetermined. The V gene lost 4 bases and the J gene lost 7 bases, with 13 bases spanning the gap. The CDR3 is 13 amino acids. Germline V lookup: CDR1 WSHSY, CDR2 SAAADI. The CDR3 DNA sequence: TGCGCCAGCAGTGTTTCGAGGTTCGGTGAAGCTTTCTTT. This gives the protein CASSVSRFGEAFF.

V gene TRBV3-1 combines with J gene TRBJ2-1; TRBD2 agrees at 14 bases. Per germline, CDR1 LGHDT and CDR2 YNNKEL (reference sequence). The CDR3 is 16 residues long. J was trimmed by 1 base and V by 7 bases; bases with no gene match: 3. CDR3 protein: CASTGTSGSSYNEQFF. CDR3 coding DNA: TGTGCCAGCACCGGGACTAGCGGGAGTTCCTACAATGAGCAGTTCTTC.

The J gene is TRBJ2-7, the V gene TRBV19; no definite D call. The CDR3 length is 14 residues. Germline V gives CDR1 LNHDA, CDR2 SQIVND (reference sequence). Trimming shortened V by 5 bases and J by 2 bases, and 13 bases separated the two germline ends. The CDR3 DNA is TGTGCCAGTAGTCTCGTGGACGGAGCCTACGAGCAGTACTTC. Translating gives CASSLVDGAYEQYF.

The V and J genes are TRBV2 and TRBJ2-1; no clear D. The V and J ends lost 3 bases and 1 base respectively, with 10 bases between them. This CDR3 has 15 amino acids. The germline V gene encodes CDR1 SNHLY and CDR2 FYNNEI. The CDR3 sequence: CASSDLEGSYNEQFF. CDR3 sequence (DNA): TGTGCCAGCAGTGATTTGGAAGGTTCCTACAATGAGCAGTTCTTC.

The chain recombines TRBV12-3 or TRBV12-4 with TRBJ2-5; a weak D match, TRBD2 (6 bases). Trimming removed 1 base from V and 7 bases from J, with 10 bases in between. CDR3 length equals 13 residues. The CDR3 here is CASSLDQGGTQYF. The CDR3 coding sequence is TGTGCCAGCAGTTTAGACCAGGGAGGGACCCAGTACTTC.

The rearrangement links TRBV9 to TRBJ2-2, with 10 positions matching TRBD1. After removal of 0 bases from V and 0 bases from J, the junction contained 8 bases not matched to a gene. The CDR3 totals 19 residues. Germline CDR1 SGDLS, CDR2 YYNGEE. The chain's CDR3 is CASSVVDRGPFPNTGELFF. For the CDR3, the DNA is TGTGCCAGCAGCGTAGTCGACAGGGGGCCATTTCCGAACACCGGGGAGCTGTTTTTT.

This chain uses TRBV7-6 with TRBJ2-5; D is unresolved. Germline CDR1 reads SGHVS; CDR2 reads FNYEAQ. The CDR3 totals 16 residues. V gave up 5 bases and J gave up 2 bases, with 18 bases separating them. CDR3 sequence reads: CASSPKEQRFQETQYF. The DNA of the CDR3 is TGTGCCAGCAGCCCCAAAGAGCAGCGTTTTCAAGAGACCCAGTACTTC.